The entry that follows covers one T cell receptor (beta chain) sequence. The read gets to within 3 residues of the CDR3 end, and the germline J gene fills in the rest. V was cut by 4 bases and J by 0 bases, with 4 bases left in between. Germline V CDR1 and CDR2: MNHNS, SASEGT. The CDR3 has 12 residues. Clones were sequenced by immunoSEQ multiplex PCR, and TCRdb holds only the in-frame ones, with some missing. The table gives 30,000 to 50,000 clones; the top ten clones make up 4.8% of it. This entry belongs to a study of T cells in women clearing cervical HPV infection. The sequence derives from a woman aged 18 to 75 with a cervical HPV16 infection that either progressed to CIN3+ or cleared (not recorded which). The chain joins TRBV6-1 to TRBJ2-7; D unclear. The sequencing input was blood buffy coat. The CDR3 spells CASSAVSYEQYF. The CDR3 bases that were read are TGTGCCAGCAGTGCTGTCTCCTACGAG.